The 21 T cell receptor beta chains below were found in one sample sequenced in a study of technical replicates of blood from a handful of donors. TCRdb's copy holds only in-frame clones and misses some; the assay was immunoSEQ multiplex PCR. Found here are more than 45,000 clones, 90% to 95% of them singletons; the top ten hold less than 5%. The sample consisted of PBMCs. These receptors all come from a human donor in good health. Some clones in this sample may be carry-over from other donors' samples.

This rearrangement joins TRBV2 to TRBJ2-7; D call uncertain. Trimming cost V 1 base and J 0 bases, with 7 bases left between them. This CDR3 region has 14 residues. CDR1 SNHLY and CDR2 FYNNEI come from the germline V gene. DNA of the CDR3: TGTGCCAGCAGTGAAGGCAGGCGCTCCTACGAGCAGTACTTC. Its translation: CASSEGRRSYEQYF.

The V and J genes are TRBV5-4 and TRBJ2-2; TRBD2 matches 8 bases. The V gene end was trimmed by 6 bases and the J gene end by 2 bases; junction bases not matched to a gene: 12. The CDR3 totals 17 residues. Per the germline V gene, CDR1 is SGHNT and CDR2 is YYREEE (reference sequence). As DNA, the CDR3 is TGTGCCAGCACCCCGGGTCGGGGGGGAGCTAACACCGGGGAGCTGTTTTTT. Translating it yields CASTPGRGGANTGELFF.

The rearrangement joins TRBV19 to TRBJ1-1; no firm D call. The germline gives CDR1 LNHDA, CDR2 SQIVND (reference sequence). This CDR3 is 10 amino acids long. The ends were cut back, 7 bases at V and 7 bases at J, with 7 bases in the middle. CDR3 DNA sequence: TGTGCCAGTATCGGGAGTGAAGCTTTCTTT. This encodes CASIGSEAFF.

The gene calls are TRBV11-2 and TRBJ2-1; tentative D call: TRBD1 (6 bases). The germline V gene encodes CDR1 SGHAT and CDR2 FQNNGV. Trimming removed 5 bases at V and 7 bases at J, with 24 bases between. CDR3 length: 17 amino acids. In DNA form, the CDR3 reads TGTGCCAGCAGCCCTCTCGTAGGGGGAGTGGGTCGTAATGAGCAGTTCTTC. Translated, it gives CASSPLVGGVGRNEQFF.

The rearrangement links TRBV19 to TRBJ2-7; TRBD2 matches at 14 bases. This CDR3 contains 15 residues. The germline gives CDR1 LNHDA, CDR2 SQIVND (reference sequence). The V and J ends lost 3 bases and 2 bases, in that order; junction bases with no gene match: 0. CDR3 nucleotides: TGTGCCAGTAGTATGACTAGCGGGAGGGCCTACGAGCAGTACTTC. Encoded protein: CASSMTSGRAYEQYF. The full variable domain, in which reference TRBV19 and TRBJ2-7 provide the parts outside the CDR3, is DGGITQSPKYLFRKEGQNVTLSCEQNLNHDAMYWYRQDPGQGLRLIYYSQIVNDFQKGDIAEGYSVSREKKESFPLTVTSAQKNPTAFYLCASSMTSGRAYEQYFGPGTRLTVT.

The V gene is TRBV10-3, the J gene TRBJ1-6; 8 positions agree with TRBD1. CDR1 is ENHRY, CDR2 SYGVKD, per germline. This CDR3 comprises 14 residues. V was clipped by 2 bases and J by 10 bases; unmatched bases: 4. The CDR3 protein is CAISEGQGSSPLHF. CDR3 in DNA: TGTGCCATCAGTGAGGGACAGGGATCCTCACCCCTCCACTTT.

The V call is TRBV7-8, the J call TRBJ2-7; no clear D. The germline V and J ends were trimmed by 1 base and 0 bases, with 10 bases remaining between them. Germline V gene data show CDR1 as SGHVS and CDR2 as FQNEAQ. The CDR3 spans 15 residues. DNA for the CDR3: TGTGCCAGCAGCTTAGGACACCAAAGCTCCTACGAGCAGTACTTC. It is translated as CASSLGHQSSYEQYF.

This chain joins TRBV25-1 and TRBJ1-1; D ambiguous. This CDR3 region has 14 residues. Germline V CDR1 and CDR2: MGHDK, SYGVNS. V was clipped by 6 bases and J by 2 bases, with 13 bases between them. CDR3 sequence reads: CASSPQALNTEAFF. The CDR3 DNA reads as TGTGCCAGCAGCCCCCAAGCTTTAAACACTGAAGCTTTCTTT.

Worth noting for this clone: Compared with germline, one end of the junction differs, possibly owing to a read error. The CDR3 DNA reads TGTGCCAGCAGCTTAGACAGGCCGGCAGTTCTCTTT. As protein: CASSLDRPAVLF. The rearrangement links TRBV7-9 to TRBJ1-1; D is possibly TRBD1 (5 bases). This CDR3 region has 12 residues. CDR1 and CDR2 (germline): SEHNR, FQNEAQ (reference sequence).

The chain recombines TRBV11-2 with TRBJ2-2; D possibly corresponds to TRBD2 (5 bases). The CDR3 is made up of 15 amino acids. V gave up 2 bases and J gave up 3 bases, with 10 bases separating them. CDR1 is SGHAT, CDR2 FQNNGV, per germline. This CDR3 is CASSLRELHTGELFF. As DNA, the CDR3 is TGTGCCAGCAGCTTAAGGGAGCTACACACCGGGGAGCTGTTTTTT.

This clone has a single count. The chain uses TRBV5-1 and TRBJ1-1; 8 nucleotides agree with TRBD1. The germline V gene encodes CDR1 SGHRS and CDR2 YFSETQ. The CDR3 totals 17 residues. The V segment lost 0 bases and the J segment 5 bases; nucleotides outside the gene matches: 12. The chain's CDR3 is CASSLVPGGAELTEAFF. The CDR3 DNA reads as TGCGCCAGCAGCTTGGTTCCAGGGGGCGCGGAATTGACTGAAGCTTTCTTT.

The CDR3 spells CASSAGGQGRTEAFF. In DNA, the CDR3 is TGTGCCAGCAGCGCCGGGGGACAGGGGAGGACTGAAGCTTTCTTT. The gene calls are TRBV9 and TRBJ1-1, with 10 bases identical to TRBD1. The CDR3 is 15 amino acids. CDR1 and CDR2 from the germline V gene are SGDLS and YYNGEE. V lost 3 bases, J lost 5 bases, and 7 bases stayed unmatched.

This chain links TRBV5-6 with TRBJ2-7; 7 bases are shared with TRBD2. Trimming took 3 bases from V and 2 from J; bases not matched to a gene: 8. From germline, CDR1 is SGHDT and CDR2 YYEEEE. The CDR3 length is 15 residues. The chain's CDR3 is CASSSWGTMPYEQYF. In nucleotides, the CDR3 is TGTGCCAGCAGCTCATGGGGGACTATGCCCTACGAGCAGTACTTC.

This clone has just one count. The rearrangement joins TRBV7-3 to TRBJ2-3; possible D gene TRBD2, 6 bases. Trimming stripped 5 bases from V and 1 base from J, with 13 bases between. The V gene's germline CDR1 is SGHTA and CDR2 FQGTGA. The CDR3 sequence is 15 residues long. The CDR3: CASSPRDSRTDTQYF. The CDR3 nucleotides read TGTGCCAGCAGCCCCCGGGACTCCCGCACAGATACGCAGTATTTT.

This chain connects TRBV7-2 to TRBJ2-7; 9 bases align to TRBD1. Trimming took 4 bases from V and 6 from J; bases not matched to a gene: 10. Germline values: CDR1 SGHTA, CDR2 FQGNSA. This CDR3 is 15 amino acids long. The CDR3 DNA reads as TGTGCCAGCAGCTCCTCCGGGACAGGGCTGATCGAGCAGTACTTC. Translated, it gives CASSSSGTGLIEQYF. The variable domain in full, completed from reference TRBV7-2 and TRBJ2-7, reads GAGVSQSPSNKVTEKGKDVELRCDPISGHTALYWYRQSLGQGLEFLIYFQGNSAPDKSGLPSDRFSAERTGGSVSTLTIQRTQQEDSAVYLCASSSSGTGLIEQYFGPGTRLTVT.

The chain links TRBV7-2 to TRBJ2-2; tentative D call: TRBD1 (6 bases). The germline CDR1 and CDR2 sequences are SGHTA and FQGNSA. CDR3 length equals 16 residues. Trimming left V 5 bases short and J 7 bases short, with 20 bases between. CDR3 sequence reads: CASSRIPPGAGGELFF. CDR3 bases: TGTGCCAGCAGCCGAATCCCACCAGGGGCGGGCGGGGAGCTGTTTTTT. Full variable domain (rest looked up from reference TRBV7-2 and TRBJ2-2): GAGVSQSPSNKVTEKGKDVELRCDPISGHTALYWYRQSLGQGLEFLIYFQGNSAPDKSGLPSDRFSAERTGGSVSTLTIQRTQQEDSAVYLCASSRIPPGAGGELFFGEGSRLTVL.

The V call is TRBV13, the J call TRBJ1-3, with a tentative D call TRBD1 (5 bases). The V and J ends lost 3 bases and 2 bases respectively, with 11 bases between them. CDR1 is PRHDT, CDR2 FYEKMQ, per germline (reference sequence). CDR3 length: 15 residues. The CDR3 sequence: CASSLMLGPGNTIYF. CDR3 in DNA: TGTGCCAGCAGCTTGATGTTGGGGCCTGGAAACACCATATATTTT. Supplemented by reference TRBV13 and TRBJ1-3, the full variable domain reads AAGVIQSPRHLIKEKRETATLKCYPIPRHDTVYWYQQGPGQDPQFLISFYEKMQSDKGSIPDRFSAQQFSDYHSELNMSSLELGDSALYFCASSLMLGPGNTIYFGEGSWLTVV.

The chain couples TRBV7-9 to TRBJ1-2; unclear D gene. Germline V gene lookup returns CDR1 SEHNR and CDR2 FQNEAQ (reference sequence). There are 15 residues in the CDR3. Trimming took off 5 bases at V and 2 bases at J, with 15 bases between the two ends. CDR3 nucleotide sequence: TGTGCCAGCAGCCCCGGGAGAGGGCAGAACTATGGCTACACCTTC. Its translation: CASSPGRGQNYGYTF.

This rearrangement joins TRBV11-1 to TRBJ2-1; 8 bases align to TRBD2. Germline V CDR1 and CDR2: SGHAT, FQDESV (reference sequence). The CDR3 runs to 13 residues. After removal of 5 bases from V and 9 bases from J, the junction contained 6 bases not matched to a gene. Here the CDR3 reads CASSPAGVAEQFF. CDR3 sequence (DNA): TGTGCCAGCAGCCCAGCGGGGGTGGCTGAGCAGTTCTTC.

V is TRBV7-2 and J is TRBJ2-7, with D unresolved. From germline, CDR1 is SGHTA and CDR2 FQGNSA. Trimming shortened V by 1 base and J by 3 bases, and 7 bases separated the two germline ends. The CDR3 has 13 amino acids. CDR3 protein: CASSLGHGYEQYF. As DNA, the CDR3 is TGTGCCAGCAGCTTAGGTCACGGCTACGAGCAGTACTTC. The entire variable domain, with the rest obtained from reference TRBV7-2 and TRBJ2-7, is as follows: GAGVSQSPSNKVTEKGKDVELRCDPISGHTALYWYRQSLGQGLEFLIYFQGNSAPDKSGLPSDRFSAERTGGSVSTLTIQRTQQEDSAVYLCASSLGHGYEQYFGPGTRLTVT.

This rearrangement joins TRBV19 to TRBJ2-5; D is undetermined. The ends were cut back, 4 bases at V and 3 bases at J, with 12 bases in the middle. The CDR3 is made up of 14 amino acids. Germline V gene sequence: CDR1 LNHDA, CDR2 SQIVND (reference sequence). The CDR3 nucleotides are TGTGCCAGTAGTACCGACTTCGAGGAAGAGACCCAGTACTTC. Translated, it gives CASSTDFEEETQYF.